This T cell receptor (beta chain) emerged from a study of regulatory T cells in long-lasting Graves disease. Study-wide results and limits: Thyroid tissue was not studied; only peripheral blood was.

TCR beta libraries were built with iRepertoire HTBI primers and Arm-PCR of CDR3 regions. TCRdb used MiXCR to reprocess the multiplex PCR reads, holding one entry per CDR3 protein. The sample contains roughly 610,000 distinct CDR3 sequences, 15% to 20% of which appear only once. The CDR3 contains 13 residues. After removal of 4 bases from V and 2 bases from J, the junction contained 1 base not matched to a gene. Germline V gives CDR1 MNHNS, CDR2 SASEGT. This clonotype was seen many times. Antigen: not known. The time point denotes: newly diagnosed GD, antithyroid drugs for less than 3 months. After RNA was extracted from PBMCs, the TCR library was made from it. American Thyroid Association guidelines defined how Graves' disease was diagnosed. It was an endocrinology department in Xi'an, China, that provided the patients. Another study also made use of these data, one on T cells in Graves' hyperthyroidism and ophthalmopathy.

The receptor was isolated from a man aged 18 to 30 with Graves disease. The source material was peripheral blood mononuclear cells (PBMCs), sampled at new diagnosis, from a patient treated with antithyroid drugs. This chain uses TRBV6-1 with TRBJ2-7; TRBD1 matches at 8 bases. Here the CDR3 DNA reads TGTGCCAGCAGTGTGACAGGGGCCTACGAGCAGTACTTC. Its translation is CASSVTGAYEQYF.